The rows below give T cell receptor beta chains drawn from one sample of a study of shared clonotypes between healthy human individuals. Profiling relied on immunoSEQ multiplex PCR, and the TCRdb table lists in-frame clones only, not all of them. The table shows some 580,000 clones, with 98% occurring only once. The sample taken for sequencing was naive CD8+ T cells sorted from blood. Receptors originate from a man aged 25 to 40 in good health. The CDR3 runs from the conserved cysteine through the conserved F or W. The D gene is left open where the match is weak. The listing skips clone size in some rows; elsewhere it reads once, few, many or a size class.

abundance	v_gene	j_gene	d_gene	CDR3aa	CDR3nt
NA	TRBV25-1	TRBJ1-5	NA	CASSDRSGYDNQPQHF	TGTGCCAGCAGCGATAGAAGTGGGTATGACAATCAGCCCCAGCATTTT
NA	TRBV5-6	TRBJ1-5	NA	CASSSTGNLDQPQHF	TGTGCCAGCAGCTCTACAGGGAATTTGGATCAGCCCCAGCATTTT
NA	TRBV10-3	TRBJ2-1	NA	CAISEAGDYNEQFF	TGTGCCATCAGTGAGGCAGGGGACTACAATGAGCAGTTCTTC
NA	TRBV6-6	TRBJ2-7	TRBD1	CASSKSRTGGVYEQYF	TGTGCCAGCAGCAAAAGCCGGACAGGGGGTGTCTACGAGCAGTACTTC
NA	TRBV28	TRBJ2-3	NA	CASSLTGGVTASTDTQYF	TGTGCCAGCAGTTTAACCGGAGGGGTAACTGCTAGCACAGATACGCAGTATTTT
NA	TRBV19	TRBJ2-3	NA	CASSQAGLTDTQYF	TGTGCCAGTAGTCAGGCGGGCCTCACAGATACGCAGTATTTT
NA	TRBV14	TRBJ2-7	TRBD2	CASSLGLIYEQYF	TGTGCCAGCAGCCTGGGACTAATCTACGAGCAGTACTTC
NA	TRBV4-1	TRBJ2-7	NA	CASSLDRSSYEQYF	TGCGCCAGCAGCCTCGACAGGAGCTCCTACGAGCAGTACTTC
NA	TRBV9	TRBJ2-3	NA	CASSVHPEYTDTQYF	TGTGCCAGCAGCGTCCACCCCGAATACACAGATACGCAGTATTTT
NA	TRBV18	TRBJ2-7	NA	CASSPPGGGHEQYF	TGTGCCAGCTCACCACCCGGTGGTGGGCACGAGCAGTACTTC
NA	TRBV6-1	TRBJ2-7	TRBD1	CSGEGQGTDEQYF	TGTTCGGGGGAGGGACAGGGGACCGACGAGCAGTACTTC
NA	TRBV7-6	TRBJ2-7	NA	CASSLAQDRAYEQYF	TGTGCCAGCAGCTTAGCCCAAGACCGAGCCTACGAGCAGTACTTC
NA	TRBV5-4	TRBJ2-2	TRBD2	CASRQSSGNTGELFF	TGTGCCAGCAGGCAATCTAGCGGGAACACCGGGGAGCTGTTTTTT
NA	TRBV6-1	TRBJ2-7	TRBD1	CASRGTGSYEQYF	TGTGCCAGCAGGGGGACAGGTTCCTACGAGCAGTACTTC
NA	TRBV27	TRBJ2-3	NA	CASTHGSGTDTQYF	TGTGCCAGCACCCATGGGTCAGGGACAGATACGCAGTATTTT
NA	TRBV25-1	TRBJ1-1	NA	CASSVPRGLNTEAFF	TGTGCCAGCAGTGTGCCCAGGGGATTGAACACTGAAGCTTTCTTT
NA	TRBV27	TRBJ2-7	NA	CASSPLSYEQYF	TGTGCCAGCAGTCCCCTCTCCTACGAGCAGTACTTC
NA	TRBV29-1	TRBJ1-2	TRBD1	CSAGSPGQGLSYTF	TGCAGCGCTGGATCCCCGGGACAGGGGCTGAGCTACACCTTC
NA	TRBV4-1	TRBJ2-5	NA	CASSQVGTQETQYF	TGCGCCAGCAGTCAGGTGGGGACCCAAGAGACCCAGTACTTC
NA	TRBV9	TRBJ2-3	NA	CASSDTRDTQYF	TGTGCCAGCAGCGACACCAGAGATACGCAGTATTTT
NA	TRBV27	TRBJ2-7	NA	CASSLYLAETGEQYF	TGTGCCAGCAGTTTATATCTGGCAGAAACTGGCGAGCAGTACTTC
NA	TRBV7-8	TRBJ2-5	TRBD1	CASSQRPGQGDETQYF	TGTGCCAGCAGCCAAAGACCAGGACAGGGTGACGAGACCCAGTACTTC
NA	TRBV28	TRBJ2-7	TRBD2	CASSLQRLAGPGQYF	TGTGCCAGCAGTTTACAAAGACTAGCGGGGCCGGGGCAGTACTTC
NA	TRBV27	TRBJ2-1	TRBD2	CASSPIAGGTDEQFF	TGTGCCAGCAGTCCCATAGCGGGAGGGACGGATGAGCAGTTCTTC
once	TRBV29-1	TRBJ2-5	NA	CSVEALDETQYF	TGCAGCGTTGAGGCGCTTGATGAGACCCAGTACTTC
NA	TRBV6-5	TRBJ2-3	NA	CASSYSVQGFTDTQYF	TGTGCCAGCAGTTACTCGGTACAGGGTTTTACAGATACGCAGTATTTT
NA	TRBV2	TRBJ2-5	TRBD2	CASSKSGTSGQKTQYF	TGTGCCAGCAGTAAGTCCGGGACTAGCGGGCAGAAGACCCAGTACTTC
once	TRBV11-3	TRBJ2-5	NA	CASSLGGGGSETQYF	TGTGCCAGCAGCTTAGGGGGGGGCGGTTCGGAGACCCAGTACTTC
once	TRBV9	TRBJ1-2	NA	CASSSALTGNDYGYTF	TGTGCCAGCAGCTCGGCCCTGACAGGAAATGACTATGGCTACACCTTC
NA	TRBV27	TRBJ1-5	NA	CASRRISNQPQHF	TGTGCCAGCAGGAGGATTAGCAATCAGCCCCAGCATTTT
NA	TRBV27	TRBJ2-1	NA	CASSAGPSYNEQFF	TGTGCCAGCAGTGCGGGACCCTCTTACAATGAGCAGTTCTTC
NA	TRBV27	TRBJ2-7	TRBD2	CASSRTSGRIPTEQYF	TGTGCCAGCAGTAGGACTAGCGGGAGGATTCCTACGGAGCAGTACTTC
NA	TRBV6-5	TRBJ2-7	TRBD2	CASSYLASGGSYEQYF	TGTGCCAGCAGTTACTTAGCGAGCGGGGGATCTTACGAGCAGTACTTC
NA	TRBV2	TRBJ2-1	TRBD2	CASSDYSGRGWEQFF	TGTGCCAGCAGTGATTATAGCGGGAGAGGTTGGGAGCAGTTCTTC
once	TRBV20-1	TRBJ2-1	NA	CSAREAYEQFF	TGCAGTGCTAGAGAGGCCTACGAGCAGTTCTTC
once	TRBV7-8	TRBJ1-5	NA	CASSSLTERNQPQHF	TGTGCCAGCAGCTCGCTGACAGAGCGCAATCAGCCCCAGCATTTT
once	TRBV2	TRBJ1-5	NA	CASSEAYEQPQHF	TGTGCCAGCAGTGAAGCTTACGAGCAGCCCCAGCATTTT
NA	TRBV7-9	TRBJ1-1	TRBD1	CASSLGGMTGVGAFF	TGTGCCAGCAGCTTAGGAGGAATGACAGGGGTTGGAGCTTTCTTT
NA	TRBV15	TRBJ2-1	NA	CATSRVRSSYNEQFF	TGTGCCACCAGCAGAGTGCGGAGCTCCTACAATGAGCAGTTCTTC
NA	TRBV7-9	TRBJ2-7	TRBD1	CASSAGTGTYEQYF	TGTGCCAGCAGCGCCGGGACAGGGACCTACGAGCAGTACTTC
many	TRBV7-9	TRBJ2-1	TRBD2	CASSPPDAGANEQFF	TGTGCCAGCAGTCCACCGGACGCGGGAGCTAATGAGCAGTTCTTC
NA	TRBV9	TRBJ1-2	NA	CASSTTTEGRGYTF	TGTGCCAGCAGCACTACGACAGAGGGCCGCGGCTACACCTTC
once	TRBV4-3	TRBJ2-1	TRBD2	CASSHASGSLNEQFF	TGCGCCAGCAGCCACGCTAGCGGGAGTTTAAATGAGCAGTTCTTC
NA	TRBV4-1	TRBJ2-7	NA	CASSPEGVSYEQYF	TGCGCCAGCAGCCCCGAGGGGGTCTCCTACGAGCAGTACTTC
once	TRBV4-1	TRBJ2-1	NA	CASSQVGGDAYNEQFF	TGCGCCAGCAGCCAAGTCGGGGGAGACGCCTACAATGAGCAGTTCTTC
once	TRBV7-9	TRBJ2-5	NA	CASSFGAPAQETQYF	TGTGCCAGCAGCTTCGGGGCCCCCGCCCAAGAGACCCAGTACTTC
few	TRBV4-1	TRBJ2-7	TRBD2	CASSPWSGSNSEQYF	TGCGCCAGCAGCCCTTGGAGCGGGAGTAACTCCGAGCAGTACTTC
NA	TRBV6-6	TRBJ1-4	TRBD1	CASSYSRGPTNEKLFF	TGTGCCAGCAGTTACTCGAGGGGGCCAACTAATGAAAAACTGTTTTTT